The present T cell receptor beta chain was sequenced within a study of shared clonotypes between healthy human individuals. Study-level background: Three plates each covered CD4 naive and memory; CD8 naive two, CD8 memory one. Overall study findings and caveats: Among non-shared clonotypes, generation probabilities were lower than among those shared by all four donors.

Splitting of CD4+ cells produced CD45RA+ naive and CD45RA-negative memory subsets. At a deep level, the assay was run. This table comes from immunoSEQ multiplex PCR, and its TCRdb copy is limited to in-frame clones, with some not included. This table holds 1.6 million or so clones, roughly 95% found once. Concerning this clone itself: Its target is not known.

The length of the CDR3 is 16 residues. V lost 4 bases to trimming and J lost 1 base; unmatched junction nucleotides: 6. CDR1 and CDR2 from the germline V gene are SGHTA and FQGNSA. Sequencing was performed on naive CD4+ T cells sorted from blood. Regarding subset: CD45RA+ positively selected. The chain carries TRBV7-2 and TRBJ2-5, with TRBD2 matching over 10 bases. This sequence originates from a man aged 30-40 years in good health. The CDR3 here is CASSSQAGGPQETQYF. CDR3 sequence (DNA): TGTGCCAGCAGCTCCCAAGCGGGAGGGCCCCAAGAGACCCAGTACTTC. The full variable domain, rest sourced from reference TRBV7-2 and TRBJ2-5, is GAGVSQSPSNKVTEKGKDVELRCDPISGHTALYWYRQSLGQGLEFLIYFQGNSAPDKSGLPSDRFSAERTGGSVSTLTIQRTQQEDSAVYLCASSSQAGGPQETQYFGPGTRLLVL.